This T cell receptor (beta chain) stems from a study of T cell responses to AZD1222 COVID-19 vaccine. V dropped 10 bases and J dropped 0 bases, with 19 bases sitting between them. Germline CDR1 MNHEY, CDR2 SMNVEV (reference sequence). The CDR3 contains 15 residues. Here immunoSEQ multiplex PCR was the method, and the copy in TCRdb shows in-frame clones only, minus some. The data show hundreds of thousands of clones, around 93% seen once. The source is an adult who received the AZD1222 COVID-19 vaccine. The chain joins TRBV27 to TRBJ2-7, with D perhaps assigned TRBD1 or TRBD2 (6 bases each). Sequences were derived from peripheral blood, sampled 28 days after the second AZD1222 dose. DNA for the CDR3: TGTGCCACCTCACCGGGGGCGGGGAGCTCCTACGAGCAGTACTTC. Translated, it gives CATSPGAGSSYEQYF.